This T cell receptor beta chain was obtained from a study of blood T cell repertoires in COVID-19. This CDR3 region has 13 residues. V was trimmed by 7 bases and J by 3 bases, leaving 12 bases between them. Germline CDR1 and CDR2: MNHEY and SVGAGI. Sequenced by immunoSEQ multiplex PCR; TCRdb stores in-frame clones only, minus some. The sample includes about 210,000 clones, around 90% of them seen just once. This clonotype was sampled from a man aged 25 to 45 with acute or convalescent COVID-19. The chain joins TRBV6-5 to TRBJ1-1, with no clear D. The sequenced material came from peripheral blood. This CDR3 is CASKGPGYTEAFF. In DNA, the CDR3 is TGTGCCAGCAAGGGTCCGGGGTACACTGAAGCTTTCTTT.